This TCR beta chain is drawn from a study of OX40 agonist ivuxolimab in advanced cancers. Study-wide context: 40% to 50% of patients had received prior checkpoint inhibitor therapy. Findings and caveats of the study: Among the lowest peripheral clonal expansion occurred in 0.1-3.0 mg/kg partial responders.

V shed 0 bases, J shed 0 bases, and the junction held 8 bases outside the gene matches. Germline V CDR1 and CDR2: SGHRS, YFSETQ. This CDR3 comprises 18 residues. As to this clone: The antigen is not known.

The method was immunoSEQ multiplex PCR; TCRdb's version includes in-frame clones alone and lacks a portion of them. This sample yields tens of thousands of clones, of which 75% to 90% are seen a single time; roughly 4.8% belongs to the top ten. The chain is built from TRBV5-1 and TRBJ1-4; 7 positions match TRBD1. The receptor's source is an adult with an advanced solid tumor such as melanoma, head and neck, liver or kidney cancer. The input for sequencing was CD4+ or CD8+ T cells sorted from blood, taken in a trial of the OX40 agonist ivuxolimab. The CDR3 spells CASSLETGFGSTNEKLFF. CDR3 DNA sequence: TGCGCCAGCAGCTTGGAGACAGGGTTTGGTTCAACTAATGAAAAACTGTTTTTT.